This TCR beta chain was captured by sequencing in a study of technical replicates of blood from several donors. Here immunoSEQ multiplex PCR was the method, and the copy in TCRdb shows in-frame clones only, minus some. The table records 95,000 or so clones, 85% to 95% of them present only once. V was cut by 0 bases and J by 6 bases, with 12 bases left in between. CDR3 length equals 15 residues. In germline, CDR1 is SGHTS, CDR2 YDEGEE. The sequenced material came from T cells isolated from PBMCs. The chain is built from TRBV5-8 and TRBJ1-4, with D maybe TRBD1 (5 bases). This clonotype was sampled from a human donor in good health. In DNA, the CDR3 is TGTGCCAGCAGCTTGGGTTCCGGGGGAGATGAAAAACTGTTTTTT. This sequence encodes CASSLGSGGDEKLFF.